This entry features one T cell receptor beta chain sequence. The antigen it recognizes is unknown. A read error may explain this, as a much larger clone is one base away. This sample was included in a study of Graves' ophthalmopathy and Graves' hyperthyroidism (dated by TCRdb to 2016 to 2019). Regarding the research as a whole: A patient counted as having stable hyperthyroidism if there was no progression to ophthalmopathy within 18 months of follow-up. The study used signatures of the TCR beta repertoire to tell Graves' ophthalmopathy apart from Graves' hyperthyroidism and to predict which patients would progress to ophthalmopathy. In total, 135 blood samples were TCR-sequenced: around 42 ophthalmopathy, roughly 80 hyperthyroidism and some 17 hyperthyroidism-to-ophthalmopathy patients. To explore V-J signatures that separate ophthalmopathy from hyperthyroidism, a discovery set of about 96 patients was enrolled, consisting of 40 to 45 with ophthalmopathy and roughly 60 with stable hyperthyroidism. The independent validation cohort included 18 to 20 hyperthyroidism patients plus 17 patients who later progressed from hyperthyroidism to ophthalmopathy. In over 5 hyperthyroidism patients, the T-cell repertoire of thyroid tissue was compared with the T-cell repertoire of blood. Following sampling, methimazole starting at 30 mg daily was administered to hyperthyroidism patients, and high-dose intravenous methylprednisolone was administered to ophthalmopathy patients. General conclusions and limits of the study: Sample size was not statistically predetermined, and group allocation was not concealed from the investigators. The 13-signature model separated ophthalmopathy from stable hyperthyroidism with 87.88% sensitivity and around 84% specificity in cross-validation, and 80%/75% in the test set. Most of the expanded thyroid clonotypes with a frequency above 0.001 were also detected in blood, and it was suggested that the thyroid immune response may be reflected by blood repertoires. In validation, the model predicted ophthalmopathy progression with 70.59% sensitivity and around 72% specificity; some 13 predicted patients were CT-confirmed with GO in a median of about 6.2 months.

For repertoire sequencing, the TCR beta CDR3 regions were amplified from RNA transcripts. The first round was an RT-PCR using HTBI primers with the Qiagen OneStep RT-PCR kit, and this first round was followed by a second-round multiplex PCR, then size selection and purification. The libraries underwent paired-end sequencing with 100 bp reads on an Illumina HiSeq2000. The paper's data handling went like this. SOAPnuke was used for read processing, and reads with adapters, uncalled bases, a mean Phred below 15, or no exact constant-primer or identifier match were discarded. COPE v1.2.5 was used to merge high-quality paired reads. Clonotypes were defined as unique nucleotide sequences and were aligned to IMGT TRB V, D and J references using MiTCR v1.1. Analysis was restricted to V-J combinations with a frequency above 0.0001, which covered about 99% of repertoires. For each V-J combination, a TCR clonal expansion and chaos score was defined as the ratio of F50 clonal expansion to chaos observed in the TCRdist matrix. Welch's t-statistics and random forest were used to reduce features to about 13 V-J combinations, which were fed into a naive Bayes classifier. The Morisita-Horn index was used to measure how similar the thyroid and blood repertoires were. TCRdb cleaned the public reads at Q25 with fastp, built clones with MiXCR and kept in-frame beta chains. Every CDR3 protein is listed once, alongside the most common genes and DNA of its rows. These V and J calls are TCRdb output, not the study's own analysis. The sample yields over a million distinct CDR3 sequences; about 36% were counted once. Of the sample, 8.5% to 14% is held by the ten largest clones.

Hyperthyroidism patients were newly diagnosed, were aged 18 to 65 years, and had a disease duration under 2 months. Patients with other autoimmune diseases, uncontrolled infections, pregnancy or lactation were excluded. Diagnosis relied on clinical symptoms, serum thyroxine, TRAb, thyroid ultrasound and orbital computed tomography. Total RNA was extracted with Trizol reagent and quality-checked on an Agilent 2100 Bioanalyzer. The CDR3 runs 14 residues from the cysteine to the phenylalanine. The kept DNA is CDR3 alone, 42 bases in frame from the first base. V is pared back by 6 bases and J by 3 bases, with 14 bases lying between the germline termini.

This TCR was recovered from an adult man with Graves' hyperthyroidism. Material for sequencing was peripheral blood or thyroid tissue (not recorded which). Here the chain combines TRBV12-3 or TRBV12-4 and TRBJ1-2; there is no confident call for the D gene. The DNA reads as follows: TGTGCCAGCAGCCAGAGGATATCGGACTATGGCTACACCTTC. This encodes CASSQRISDYGYTF.